The 21 T cell receptor beta chains listed next were all sequenced from one sample in a study of shared clonotypes between healthy human individuals. The repertoire was sequenced with immunoSEQ multiplex PCR; TCRdb's copy has only in-frame clones and lacks some. Here the sample spans nearly 750,000 clones, approximately 77% being singletons. Sequenced material: memory CD4+ T cells sorted from blood. The subset was: CD45RA-negative fraction. The receptors originated from a woman between 25 and 40 years old in good health.

Note on this clone: Other DNA sequences within the sample encode an identical CDR3. This chain links TRBV7-3 with TRBJ2-1, with D perhaps matching TRBD2 (5 bases). The CDR3 has 16 amino acids. V was cut by 2 bases and J by 0 bases, with 11 bases left in between. CDR1 is SGHTA, CDR2 FQGTGA, per germline. In DNA form, the CDR3 reads TGTGCCAGCAGCTTAGGATCGGGGAGCTCCTACAATGAGCAGTTCTTC. Residues: CASSLGSGSSYNEQFF.

This clone turned up a few times. The chain joins TRBV2 to TRBJ1-1, with a possible D match to TRBD1 (5 bases). Germline CDR1 SNHLY, CDR2 FYNNEI. Between the trimmed V and J ends, which lost 7 bases and 4 bases, there was a span of 13 bases. The CDR3 is 13 residues long. The CDR3 sequence is CASKNIQATEAFF. DNA for the CDR3: TGTGCCAGCAAGAACATACAGGCCACTGAAGCTTTCTTT.

The chain uses TRBV7-3 and TRBJ2-7; possibly TRBD1 for D (6 bases). Germline V gene sequence: CDR1 SGHTA, CDR2 FQGTGA. V gave up 4 bases and J gave up 5 bases, with 12 bases separating them. CDR3 size: 13 residues. CDR3 in DNA: TGTGCCAGCAGCTCATCACAGGGTAACGAGCAGTACTTC. Its translation: CASSSSQGNEQYF.

This clone was seen only once. V and J are TRBV5-1 and TRBJ1-1; TRBD1 aligns across 8 bases. The V gene end was trimmed by 2 bases and the J gene end by 1 base; junction bases not matched to a gene: 4. Germline assignment: CDR1 SGHRS and CDR2 YFSETQ. The CDR3 extends over 15 amino acids. The chain's CDR3 is CASSFQGASNTEAFF. The CDR3 bases are TGCGCCAGCAGCTTCCAGGGGGCGTCGAACACTGAAGCTTTCTTT.

For this clone: This same CDR3 is encoded by further DNA sequences in the sample. The V and J genes are TRBV18 and TRBJ2-1; unclear D gene. The CDR3 has 13 amino acids. Trimming left V 1 base short and J 7 bases short, with 8 bases between. CDR1 is KGHSH and CDR2 is LQKENI in the germline V gene. The chain's CDR3 is CASSPLSTNEQFF. The DNA of the CDR3 is TGTGCCAGCTCACCACTGTCTACGAATGAGCAGTTCTTC.

This chain links TRBV6-5 with TRBJ2-1; D assignment may be TRBD1 or TRBD2 (6 bases each). Germline V gene data show CDR1 as MNHEY and CDR2 as SVGAGI. The length of the CDR3 is 15 residues. Trimming cost V 6 bases and J 4 bases, with 16 bases left between them. In nucleotides, the CDR3 is TGTGCCAGCAGGCTGGGGGGCGGCGCATACAATGAGCAGTTCTTC. Amino acids: CASRLGGGAYNEQFF.

This chain connects TRBV5-1 to TRBJ1-4, with D tentatively TRBD1 (5 bases). Germline lookup yields CDR1 SGHRS and CDR2 YFSETQ. Trimming left V 7 bases short and J 7 bases short, with 17 bases between. The CDR3 sequence is 14 residues long. The CDR3 sequence is CASGTGQGGEKLFF. Written as DNA, the CDR3 is TGCGCCAGCGGCACTGGGCAGGGCGGTGAAAAACTGTTTTTT.

The genes are TRBV19 and TRBJ1-3, with D unresolved. The CDR3 is 15 amino acids. V was clipped by 11 bases and J by 0 bases, with 17 bases between them. Germline CDR1 and CDR2: LNHDA and SQIVND (reference sequence). CDR3 sequence (DNA): TGTGCCCGATGGGAAATCGAAGACTCTGGAAACACCATATATTTT. It codes for CARWEIEDSGNTIYF.

V and J are TRBV5-1 and TRBJ2-3; the D gene is possibly TRBD2 (6 bases). V dropped 2 bases and J dropped 0 bases, with 13 bases sitting between them. Germline CDR1 is SGHRS and CDR2 is YFSETQ. This CDR3 is 16 amino acids long. The CDR3 nucleotides read TGCGCCAGCAGCTTTTTGGCGGGAACTAGCACAGATACGCAGTATTTT. It specifies CASSFLAGTSTDTQYF.

The J gene is TRBJ2-5, the V gene TRBV7-6; 8 bases agree with TRBD2. Germline values: CDR1 SGHVS, CDR2 FNYEAQ. V trimming: 8 bases; J trimming: 2 bases; junction bases outside the gene matches: 10. This CDR3 spans 15 amino acids. The CDR3 sequence is CASAQRELKQETQYF. The CDR3 DNA reads as TGTGCCAGCGCCCAGCGGGAGTTAAAGCAAGAGACCCAGTACTTC.

The chain carries TRBV2 and TRBJ1-2; tentatively, D is TRBD1 (5 bases). V lost 0 bases to trimming and J lost 6 bases, with 8 bases between them. This CDR3 has 13 residues. The V gene's germline CDR1 is SNHLY and CDR2 FYNNEI. The CDR3 sequence is CASSEAVRDGYTF. CDR3 nucleotides: TGTGCCAGCAGTGAAGCGGTCAGGGATGGCTACACCTTC.

This chain links TRBV6-1 with TRBJ1-1; a possible D gene is TRBD1 (6 bases). The germline V and J ends were trimmed by 3 bases and 2 bases, with 10 bases remaining between them. The germline V gene has CDR1 MNHNS and CDR2 SASEGT. The length of the CDR3 is 14 residues. The CDR3 spells CASSDRDINTEAFF. The CDR3, as DNA: TGTGCCAGCAGTGACCGGGACATAAACACTGAAGCTTTCTTT.

The CDR3 sequence: CASSAAGVAQETQYF. The CDR3 DNA follows: TGTGCCAGCAGTGCTGCGGGAGTCGCCCAAGAGACCCAGTACTTC. The V call is TRBV2, the J call TRBJ2-5; 7 positions match TRBD2. Unmatched junction bases numbered 6, after V lost 4 bases and J lost 1 base. CDR1 SNHLY and CDR2 FYNNEI come from the germline V gene. This CDR3 has 15 amino acids.

The rearrangement links TRBV21-1 to TRBJ1-4; TRBD1 is the table's D call, not checked against the DNA. TRBV21-1 represents a pseudogene. CDR3 length equals 14 residues. This CDR3 reads CASSQAWLYQKLFF. CDR3 coding DNA: TGTGCCAGCTCTCAGGCGTGGTTGTATCAAAAACTGTTTTTT.

The V and J genes are TRBV28 and TRBJ2-1; 8 bases match TRBD1. This CDR3 comprises 14 residues. V lost 4 bases to trimming and J lost 4 bases; unmatched junction nucleotides: 3. CDR1 MDHEN and CDR2 SYDVKM come from the germline V gene. Here the CDR3 DNA reads TGTGCCAGCAGTTCGACAGGGGAATACAATGAGCAGTTCTTC. This encodes CASSSTGEYNEQFF.

The chain has TRBV5-1 and TRBJ2-1; no firm D call. From germline, CDR1 is SGHRS and CDR2 YFSETQ. V lost 5 bases to trimming and J lost 7 bases, with 16 bases between them. CDR3 length: 14 residues. CDR3: CASRLSATTNEQFF. For the CDR3, the DNA is TGCGCCAGCAGGTTGTCCGCGACAACAAATGAGCAGTTCTTC.

The chain recombines TRBV29-1 with TRBJ2-7; D is ambiguous. The V gene's germline CDR1 is SQVTM and CDR2 ANQGSEA. V gave up 4 bases and J gave up 5 bases, with 9 bases separating them. The CDR3 sequence is 11 residues long. DNA for the CDR3: TGCAGCGTTGCTCCCGGAAACGAGCAGTACTTC. Its translation: CSVAPGNEQYF.

The J gene is TRBJ1-3, the V gene TRBV19; no definite D call. Germline V gene sequence: CDR1 LNHDA, CDR2 SQIVND (reference sequence). V was pared by 5 bases and J by 0 bases, with 11 bases between. The length of the CDR3 is 15 residues. In DNA, the CDR3 is TGTGCCAGTAGTCAACGACTGGACTCTGGAAACACCATATATTTT. It specifies CASSQRLDSGNTIYF.

The CDR3: CASSPPPWGVISYEQYF. The CDR3 coding sequence is TGTGCCAGCAGTCCGCCCCCGTGGGGCGTCATTTCCTACGAGCAGTACTTC. The chain is built from TRBV28 and TRBJ2-7; D possibly corresponds to TRBD1 (5 bases). The CDR3 runs 17 residues. With 5 bases removed from V and 1 base from J, the gap between germline ends came to 21 bases. The germline CDR1 and CDR2 sequences are MDHEN and SYDVKM.

The DNA for the CDR3 is TGTGCCAGCCGAGATCATCCTAATGAAAAACTGTTTTTT. Translation: CASRDHPNEKLFF. The rearrangement joins TRBV5-5 to TRBJ1-4; D not resolved. The germline V gene has CDR1 SGHKS and CDR2 YYEKEE (reference sequence). V gave up 7 bases and J gave up 3 bases, with 10 bases separating them. This CDR3 is 13 amino acids long.

V is TRBV7-9 and J is TRBJ1-4; D ambiguous. Germline CDR1 is SEHNR and CDR2 is FQNEAQ (reference sequence). With 4 bases removed from V and 3 bases from J, the gap between germline ends came to 9 bases. This CDR3 is built from 14 residues. CDR3 protein: CASSSRVANEKLFF. The CDR3 coding sequence is TGTGCCAGCAGCTCGAGGGTGGCTAATGAAAAACTGTTTTTT.